This record looks at one T cell receptor (beta chain) sequence and its context. No cognate antigen has been identified for it. Within one base of it there is no much larger clone, and no base qualities were kept. TCR beta CDR3 regions were amplified from RNA transcripts for repertoire sequencing. The first round of RT-PCR was done with HTBI primers and the Qiagen OneStep RT-PCR kit, and was followed by a second round of multiplex PCR, then size selection and purification. Sequencing of the libraries was carried out on an Illumina HiSeq2000 in paired-end mode with 100 bp reads. Processing in the source paper ran as follows. Reads were processed with SOAPnuke, discarding reads with adapters, uncalled bases, mean Phred below 15, or no exact constant-primer or identifier match. COPE v1.2.5 was used to merge high-quality paired reads. Clonotypes were defined as unique nucleotide sequences and were aligned to IMGT TRB V, D and J references using MiTCR v1.1. Only V-J combinations with frequency above 0.0001 were analysed, covering around 99% of repertoires. For each V-J combination, a TCR clonal expansion and chaos score was defined as F50 clonal expansion divided by the chaos observed in the TCRdist matrix. Welch's t-statistics and random forest were used to reduce the features to some 13 V-J combinations, which were then used as input to a naive Bayes classifier. The similarity between thyroid and blood repertoires was quantified using the Morisita-Horn index. The public reads were run again by TCRdb, first through fastp at Q25 and then through MiXCR, and only productive beta chains were kept. Here each entry gathers all rows of one CDR3 protein and keeps the most common genes and DNA. TCRdb, not the original authors, processed these V and J calls. Here the sample has hundreds of thousands of distinct CDR3 sequences; around 42% occur a single time. The biggest ten clones account for about half of the sample.

This sample is part of a study of Graves' ophthalmopathy and Graves' hyperthyroidism (dated by TCRdb to 2017 to 2018). About the study as a whole: Peripheral blood samples were taken at the time of initial diagnosis, before any treatment was given. For independent validation, a separate cohort was made up of 18 hyperthyroidism patients plus 17 patients who later progressed from hyperthyroidism to ophthalmopathy. The study used TCR beta repertoire signatures to distinguish Graves' ophthalmopathy from Graves' hyperthyroidism and to predict progression to ophthalmopathy. Following sample collection, hyperthyroidism patients were given methimazole at a starting dose of 30 mg daily, and ophthalmopathy patients were given high-dose intravenous methylprednisolone. In more than five hyperthyroidism patients, the T-cell repertoires found in thyroid tissue were compared with those found in blood. A discovery set of 100 patients (43 ophthalmopathy, around 57 stable hyperthyroidism) was enrolled to explore V-J signatures distinguishing ophthalmopathy from hyperthyroidism. In total, approximately 140 blood samples were TCR-sequenced: approximately 42 ophthalmopathy, some 75 hyperthyroidism and approximately 17 hyperthyroidism-to-ophthalmopathy patients. The paper's findings and limits, for the study overall: In validation, the model predicted ophthalmopathy progression with about 70% sensitivity and approximately 78% specificity; eleven to twelve predicted patients were CT-confirmed with GO in a median of about 6.2 months. Most of the expanded thyroid clonotypes with a frequency above 0.001 were also detected in blood, and it was suggested that the thyroid immune response may be reflected by blood repertoires. No statistical method was used to predetermine the sample size, and group allocation was not hidden from the investigators. Ophthalmopathy was separated from stable hyperthyroidism by the 13-signature model with just under 90% sensitivity and 81.08% specificity in cross-validation and with 80%/75% in the test set.

The ophthalmopathy patients had moderately to severely active disease, with a Clinical Activity Score of 3 or higher, a NOSPECS grade of 4 or higher, and a disease duration of less than 3 months. Patients with other autoimmune diseases, uncontrolled infections, pregnancy or lactation were excluded from the study. Diagnosis was based on clinical symptoms, serum thyroxine, TRAb, thyroid ultrasound and orbital computed tomography. Ficoll-Paque density gradient centrifugation was used to isolate PBMCs from around 10 ml of fresh peripheral blood. Total RNA was extracted using Trizol reagent, and RNA quality was checked on an Agilent 2100 Bioanalyzer. Trimming takes 4 bases off V and 3 bases off J; junction bases not matched to a gene: 8. Via the germline V gene, CDR1 is SQVTM and CDR2 ANQGSEA. The CDR3 has 14 amino acids, counting the end cysteine and phenylalanine. The only DNA kept is the CDR3, 42 bases in frame from the first base.

The clonotype comes from an adult man with Graves' ophthalmopathy. Material for sequencing was peripheral blood. The V gene is TRBV29-1 and the J gene is TRBJ1-2; 7 bases in between match TRBD1. The DNA sequence is as follows: TGCAGCGTTGCGGTGGCAGGGGGATACTATGGCTACACCTTC. It translates as CSVAVAGGYYGYTF.